Reported below is one T cell receptor beta chain. Source study methods: By means of reference gene primer amplification, nucleated cell counts were estimated. Clones were read by immunoSEQ multiplex PCR, and TCRdb kept only the in-frame ones, dropping some. That table supplies the V and J calls and clone size; D and trimming were determined from the DNA. This table has about 220,000 clones, more than 85% appearing once. These data belong to a study of blood T cell repertoires in COVID-19. The wider study: Samples came from the United States, Italy and Spain, spanning acute and convalescent COVID-19. Sources were T cells, B-cell-depleted T cells, or PBMCs; the material itself was cDNA or gDNA.

CDR3 length: 15 residues. The germline V gene has CDR1 MDHEN and CDR2 SYDVKM. With 5 bases clipped from V and 1 base from J, the junction kept 7 bases outside the gene matches. What was sequenced was peripheral blood. This clonotype was sampled from a man aged 35 to 55 with active or convalescent COVID-19. V is TRBV28 and J is TRBJ1-1, with TRBD1 identical over 7 bases. The CDR3 loop reads CASSRDRRRNTEAFF. CDR3 sequence (DNA): TGTGCCAGCAGTCGGGACAGACGAAGGAACACTGAAGCTTTCTTT.